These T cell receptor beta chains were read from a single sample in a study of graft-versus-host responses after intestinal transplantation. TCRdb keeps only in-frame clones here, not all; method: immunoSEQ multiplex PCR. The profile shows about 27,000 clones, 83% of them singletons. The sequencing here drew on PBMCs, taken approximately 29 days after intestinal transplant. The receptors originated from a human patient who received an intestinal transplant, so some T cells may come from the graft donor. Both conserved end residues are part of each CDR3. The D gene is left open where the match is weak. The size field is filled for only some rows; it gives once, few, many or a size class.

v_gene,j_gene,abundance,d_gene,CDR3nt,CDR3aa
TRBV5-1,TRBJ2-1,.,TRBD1,TGCGCCAGCAGCTGGGGACAGAGCAATGAGCAGTTCTTC,CASSWGQSNEQFF
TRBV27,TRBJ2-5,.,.,TGTGCCAGCAGTTTAAGGGGACAACAGACCCAGTACTTC,CASSLRGQQTQYF
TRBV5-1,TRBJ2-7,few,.,TGCGCCAGCAGTTACAGCGGTTCAGAGCAGTACTTC,CASSYSGSEQYF
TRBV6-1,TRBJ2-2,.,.,TGTGCCAGCAGTGAAATGATGAATTCCGAGCTGTTTTTT,CASSEMMNSELFF
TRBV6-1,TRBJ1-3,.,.,TGTGCCAGCAACCGCTCTGGAAACACCATATATTTT,CASNRSGNTIYF
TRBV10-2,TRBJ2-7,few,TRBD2,TGCGCCAGCAGTGAGATGATAGCGGGAGCTGGAGAGCAGTACTTC,CASSEMIAGAGEQYF
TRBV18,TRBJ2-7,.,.,TGTGCCAGCTCACCCTACAGGGCTATCTCCTACGAGCAGTACTTC,CASSPYRAISYEQYF
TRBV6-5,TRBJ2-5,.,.,TGTGCCAGCAGACTCCTGACGGACCAAGAGACCCAGTACTTC,CASRLLTDQETQYF
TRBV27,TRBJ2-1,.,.,TGTGCCAGCAGCTGGGGGGGCGCCTACAATGAGCAGTTCTTC,CASSWGGAYNEQFF
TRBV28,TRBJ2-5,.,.,TGTGCGACAGGACTGACCCAGACCCAGTACTTC,CATGLTQTQYF
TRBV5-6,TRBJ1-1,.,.,TGTGCCAGCAGCTTGGGCCCGACTGAAGCTTTCTTT,CASSLGPTEAFF
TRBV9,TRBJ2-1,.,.,TGTGCCAGCAGCGCCTGGACTACCAATGAGCAGTTCTTC,CASSAWTTNEQFF
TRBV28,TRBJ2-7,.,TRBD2,TGTGCCAGCAGGAGTCCCGGGACTAGCTACGAGCAGTACTTC,CASRSPGTSYEQYF
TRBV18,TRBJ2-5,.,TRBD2,TGTGCCAGCTCACAACCGGGGGGGGAGACCCAGTACTTC,CASSQPGGETQYF
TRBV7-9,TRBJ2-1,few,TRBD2,TGTGCCAGCAGCTTACTTAGCGGGGGGAACTCCTACAATGAGCAGTTCTTC,CASSLLSGGNSYNEQFF
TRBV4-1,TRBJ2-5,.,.,TGCGCCAGCAGCCGAATGACCATTCAAGAGACCCAGTACTTC,CASSRMTIQETQYF
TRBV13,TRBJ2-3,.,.,TGTGCCAGCAGCAACGCGGCGACTAGCACAGATACGCAGTATTTT,CASSNAATSTDTQYF
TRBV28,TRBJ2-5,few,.,TGTGCCAGCAGTCCCGACTCTCCGGGCAGAGAGACCCAGTACTTC,CASSPDSPGRETQYF
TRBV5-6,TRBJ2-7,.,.,TGTGCCAGCAGCTTCGGTGGAACCTACGAGCAGTACTTC,CASSFGGTYEQYF
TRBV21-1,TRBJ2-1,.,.,TGTGCCAGCATTCCTAAAGACAGGGACCATGAATTCTACAATGAGCAGTTCTTC,CASIPKDRDHEFYNEQFF
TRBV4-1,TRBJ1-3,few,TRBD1,TGCGCCAGCAGCCAAGGGACAGGGGGAAACACCATATATTTT,CASSQGTGGNTIYF
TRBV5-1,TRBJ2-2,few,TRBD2,TGCGCCAGCAGCCCTCTTGGGACTAGCGGACACACCGGGGAGCTGTTTTTT,CASSPLGTSGHTGELFF
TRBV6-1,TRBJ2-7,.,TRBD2,TGTGCCAGCTTTACTAGCGGGGCCTTCTCCTACGAGCAGTACTTC,CASFTSGAFSYEQYF
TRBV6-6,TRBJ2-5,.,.,TGTGCCAGCTGGGATTCGGACGAGTACCAAGAGACCCAGTACTTC,CASWDSDEYQETQYF
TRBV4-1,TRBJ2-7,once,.,TGCGCCAGCAGCCAACGACCAACAGGGTACGAGAACTACGAGCAGTACTTC,CASSQRPTGYENYEQYF
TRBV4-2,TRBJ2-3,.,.,TGTGCCAGCAGCCAAGATCCCAACGATACGCAGTATTTT,CASSQDPNDTQYF
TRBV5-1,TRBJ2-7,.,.,TGCGCCAGCAGCACGGAAGGGGGGGGTCCCTACGAGCAGTACTTC,CASSTEGGGPYEQYF
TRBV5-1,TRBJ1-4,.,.,TGCGCCAGCAGCTTCGGAGGGCAGACCAATGAAAAACTGTTTTTT,CASSFGGQTNEKLFF
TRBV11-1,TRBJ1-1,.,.,TGTGCCAGCAGCTTAGCGGGACAAACGAACACTGAAGCTTTCTTT,CASSLAGQTNTEAFF
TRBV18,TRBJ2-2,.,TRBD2,TGTGCCAGCTCACCGGCCCCCCTAGCGGGGGCGAACACCGGGGAGCTGTTTTTT,CASSPAPLAGANTGELFF
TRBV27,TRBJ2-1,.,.,TGTGCCAGCAGTTTAGAGGGCAATGAGCAGTTCTTC,CASSLEGNEQFF
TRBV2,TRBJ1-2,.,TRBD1,TGTGCCAGCACCCCCGACAGGGGGCATGGCTACACCTTC,CASTPDRGHGYTF
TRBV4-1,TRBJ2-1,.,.,TGCGCCAGCAGCCAAGCCCAGGGGAGGTACAATGAGCAGTTCTTC,CASSQAQGRYNEQFF
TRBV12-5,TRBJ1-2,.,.,TGTGCTAGTGGTTTGGTACCAGGGATGGTCTATGGCTACACCTTC,CASGLVPGMVYGYTF
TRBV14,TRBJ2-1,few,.,TGTGCCAGCAGCCAAGATCGGCTAGAGCAGTTCTTC,CASSQDRLEQFF
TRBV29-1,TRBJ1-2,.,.,TGCAGCGTTGAGTGGGGAGACAGCTATGGCTACACCTTC,CSVEWGDSYGYTF
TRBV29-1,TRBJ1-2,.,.,TGCAGCGTTGAAGACCAGGCCTTCTATGGCTACACCTTC,CSVEDQAFYGYTF
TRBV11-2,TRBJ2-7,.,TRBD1,TGTGCCAGCAGTTCTAGGACAGGGCACTACGAGCAGTACTTC,CASSSRTGHYEQYF
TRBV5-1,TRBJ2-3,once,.,TGCGCCAGCAGATACGACAGGCTGCGCACAGATACGCAGTATTTT,CASRYDRLRTDTQYF
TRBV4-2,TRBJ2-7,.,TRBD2,TGTGCCAGCAGCACGCGGACTAGCGGGGGGGCGTACGAGCAGTACTTC,CASSTRTSGGAYEQYF
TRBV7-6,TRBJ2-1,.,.,TGTGCCAGCAGCTCCTTCACAAGGGAGCAGTTCTTC,CASSSFTREQFF
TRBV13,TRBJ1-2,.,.,TGTGCCAGCAGCACCCGCGGGCCTTGGGGGGCCGGGGATGGCTACACCTTC,CASSTRGPWGAGDGYTF
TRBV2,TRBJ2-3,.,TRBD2,TGTGCCAGCAAGAAGGCCCTGGGACTAGCCACAGATACGCAGTATTTT,CASKKALGLATDTQYF
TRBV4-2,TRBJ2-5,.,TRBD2,TGTGCCAGCAGCCTGACCAGCGGGGGGGCTGAGACCCAGTACTTC,CASSLTSGGAETQYF